This TCR beta chain came from a study of lymphopenia after photon versus proton radiotherapy (dated by TCRdb to the late 2010s). Notes on the research overall: The immunological effects of photon versus proton radiation therapy were compared in patients with gastrointestinal tumors who developed high-grade lymphopenia. The goal of the study was to characterize the differences between the two radiation modalities in how they affect the immune system. A cohort of some 20 patients with gastrointestinal tumors who received either photon or proton therapy and subsequently developed lymphopenia was included. General study outcomes and caveats: Across the cohort, among patients who died, a greater drop in TCR diversity after the nadir was inversely correlated with overall survival time. After the lymphocyte count nadir, repertoires from photon-treated patients showed oligoclonal expansion, particularly of CD8+ Temra cells, and this expansion drove the decline in diversity. The authors looked at the survival association only in patients who died, and they framed better survival with proton therapy as a possibility rather than a demonstrated result. During treatment, patients who received photon therapy lost naive T cells and TCR diversity and gained effector/memory populations, whereas patients who received proton therapy remained relatively stable.

This clone came up once. Which antigen it targets is not known. Per-base qualities were not stored, and no clone one base away is much larger. Library method: the immunoSEQ multiplex PCR assay. Alongside multiparametric flow cytometry, deep sequencing of rearranged TCR beta loci was used to profile the T cell repertoires. In TCRdb, the immuneACCESS table is reduced to in-frame sequences with V and J assigned. These tables do not hold every clone; where another copy was compared, an unresolved V gene accounts for under half, and the others remain unexplained. Present in this sample are approximately 30,000 clones, around four fifths of which were seen just once. Under 4% of the sample rests with the top ten. The source was peripheral blood, collected from a patient treated with photon-based radiotherapy. This sequence originates from a woman between 45 and 60 years old with pancreatic cancer.

The CDR3 reads as follows: CASRGTSGSAYNEQFF. The DNA sequence is given as TGTGCCAGCAGGGGGACTAGCGGGAGTGCCTACAATGAGCAGTTCTTC. The sequence is built from TRBV7-2 and TRBJ2-1; TRBD2 agrees with 14 junctional bases. The CDR3 sequence holds 16 residues, the cysteine and phenylalanine included. The only DNA kept is the CDR3, 48 bases in frame from the first base. The germline V gene sets CDR1 to SGHTA and CDR2 to FQGNSA. V ends up 6 bases short and J 2 bases short, with an unmatched junction base count of 3.